Sequencing of this TCR beta chain was carried out in a study of PD-L1 blockade in urothelial cancer. The protocol was immunoSEQ multiplex PCR, while the TCRdb copy is restricted to in-frame clones and leaves out a portion. The sample shows almost 30,000 clones, 87% of them seen only once. J was trimmed by 2 bases and V by 4 bases; bases with no gene match: 5. The CDR3 length is 15 residues. The V gene's germline CDR1 is SGHRS and CDR2 YFSETQ. The patients' disease, urothelial carcinoma, was locally advanced or metastatic. The chain has TRBV5-1 and TRBJ1-4, with 7 bases aligning to TRBD1. The receptor was isolated from a man aged 50 to 59 with urothelial cancer. The sequencing here drew on PBMCs, taken around atezolizumab (anti-PD-L1) treatment. Here the CDR3 DNA reads TGCGCCAGCAGCCTACAACAGGGGACTAATGAAAAACTGTTTTTT. This translates into CASSLQQGTNEKLFF.